This entry concerns a single TCR beta chain. Its antigen is as yet unknown. It was 85,000 to 100,000 TCR templates that were assayed per sample. The assay was immunoSEQ multiplex PCR, and TCRdb's table has in-frame clones only and misses some. The top ten hold 0.3% of the sample, which has roughly 92,000 clones, approximately 95% seen once. Germline loops: CDR1 SGHDN, CDR2 FVKESK. This CDR3 region has 16 residues. V was pared by 5 bases and J by 4 bases, with 8 bases of the junction left unmatched. The data derive from a study of siplizumab effects on memory and regulatory T cells. Regarding the study as a whole: Naive T cells seemed more diverse than memory cells; they also seemed major alloresponse contributors. Alloreactive sequences traceable to unstimulated CD4+ memory cells declined significantly under siplizumab.

The V and J genes are TRBV14 and TRBJ1-1; 12 bases align to TRBD1. Material for sequencing was non-Treg CD4+ T cells sorted from blood. This TCR derives from a human donor in good health. CDR3 in DNA: TGTGCCAGCAGCACCCGGGACAGGGGGCAAAGCACTGAAGCTTTCTTT. It specifies CASSTRDRGQSTEAFF.